The 3 T cell receptor beta chains in this list originate from one sample, sequenced in a study of cytomegalovirus exposure and HLA in healthy donors. PCR employed 60 Vbeta and 13 Jbeta primers. Clones were sequenced by immunoSEQ multiplex PCR, and TCRdb holds only the in-frame ones, with some missing. The sample yields some 120,000 clones, roughly 80% seen once. Sequenced input: PBMCs. Receptors originate from a male donor in good health and CMV-seronegative.

By share, this clone counts as medium-sized. V gene TRBV27 combines with J gene TRBJ2-5, with D possibly matching TRBD1 (5 bases). Trimming left V 1 base short and J 4 bases short, with 19 bases between. Germline V lookup: CDR1 MNHEY, CDR2 SMNVEV (reference sequence). This CDR3 is built from 17 residues. The DNA for the CDR3 is TGTGCCAGCAGTTTATATGCACAGGCCAGGGCTCGAGAGACCCAGTACTTC. It translates to CASSLYAQARARETQYF.

J is TRBJ1-1 and V is TRBV4-1; possible D gene TRBD1, 5 bases. Trimming left V 1 base short and J 0 bases short, with 9 bases between. The CDR3 length is 15 residues. Germline assignment: CDR1 MGHRA and CDR2 YSYEKL. The CDR3 sequence: CASSQVVGLNTEAFF. The CDR3 DNA reads as TGCGCCAGCAGCCAAGTGGTGGGGCTGAACACTGAAGCTTTCTTT.

Turning to this clone: One end of the junction does not line up with germline, which may come from a read error. The chain is built from TRBV6-4 and TRBJ2-7; TRBD2 is a possible D gene (6 bases). The CDR3 runs 15 residues. Germline V gene sequence: CDR1 MRHNA, CDR2 SNTAGT. In DNA form, the CDR3 reads TGTGCCAGCAGCGAGGGACTGTACCTCTCCCACGAGCAGCACTTC. Translated, it gives CASSEGLYLSHEQHF.